The rows below give T cell receptor beta chains drawn from one sample of a study of vaccination and CD4 T cells after COVID-19. TCRdb ran MiXCR on the PCR reads and lists one entry per CDR3 protein. Altogether about 11,000 distinct CDR3 sequences are present, approximately 50% being singletons, with the ten largest covering approximately 9%. These receptors' targets are unknown. The specimen was CD4+ T cells from blood, cultured in vitro. These receptors were taken from a human donor who had recovered from COVID-19. The CDR3 runs from the conserved cysteine through the conserved F or W. A D gene is named only where the DNA matches it firmly. A row's size may be missing; if present it is once, few, many or a size class.

clone size	D gene	V gene	J gene	CDR3 DNA	CDR3 protein
.	.	TRBV5-1	TRBJ2-2	TGCGCCAGCAGCTTGGCCATACTAGCAACACCCTCGAACACCGGGGAGCTGTTTTTT	CASSLAILATPSNTGELFF
medium-sized	.	TRBV14	TRBJ1-2	TGTGCCAGCAGCCAAGAGTCCAGGCCAAACTATGGCTACACCTTC	CASSQESRPNYGYTF
.	TRBD2	TRBV27	TRBJ2-5	TGTGCCAGCAGTTTAGGGCTAGCGGGGGGCCGCGGGGAGACCCAGTACTTC	CASSLGLAGGRGETQYF
.	.	TRBV7-2	TRBJ2-3	TGTGCCAGCAGCTTCGGTGCAGCGGCAGATACGCAGTATTTT	CASSFGAAADTQYF
.	.	TRBV12-3/TRBV12-4	TRBJ1-2	TGTGCCAGCAGTTTGTATGGGCCCTATGGCTACACCTTC	CASSLYGPYGYTF
.	.	TRBV24-1	TRBJ2-1	TGTGCCACCAGGGCTAGCGCCTACAATGAGCAGTTCTTC	CATRASAYNEQFF
few	.	TRBV20-1	TRBJ1-4	TGCAGTGCTAAGCCCCAAAATGAAAAACTGTTTTTT	CSAKPQNEKLFF
.	.	TRBV27	TRBJ2-2	TGTGCCAGCAGTTTTGAGACAATGATAGGGGAGCTGTTTTTT	CASSFETMIGELFF
.	.	TRBV20-1	TRBJ1-5	TGCAGTGCTCTGGGGTCGGCGGATCAGCCCCAGCATTTT	CSALGSADQPQHF
.	TRBD1	TRBV6-5	TRBJ1-2	TGTGCCAGCAGTTACGAGGGGGCCTATGGCTACACCTTC	CASSYEGAYGYTF
.	TRBD2	TRBV20-1	TRBJ2-5	TGCAGTGCTAGTCCCCTAGCGGGGTACCAAGAGACCCAGTACTTC	CSASPLAGYQETQYF
once	.	TRBV20-1	TRBJ2-1	TGCAGTGCTCCTACTACGCAGAGCTCCTACAATGAGCAGTTCTTC	CSAPTTQSSYNEQFF
few	.	TRBV7-2	TRBJ1-5	TGTGCCAGCAGCTTAGTGACAGGAGGAGATCAGCCCCAGCATTTT	CASSLVTGGDQPQHF
.	TRBD2	TRBV5-4	TRBJ2-3	TGTGCCAGCAGCCGTGGGGGGCTAGCGGGGTTCACAGATACGCAGTATTTT	CASSRGGLAGFTDTQYF
once	TRBD1	TRBV18	TRBJ1-2	TGTGCCAGCTCACCGCGGGACAGTCTGAGGGGCGGCTACACCTTC	CASSPRDSLRGGYTF
.	.	TRBV6-5	TRBJ1-1	TGTGCCAGCAGATTACTGGTTGGCCAGCCAAACCTGATGAAAGAAGCTTTCTTT	CASRLLVGQPNLMKEAFF
few	.	TRBV7-2	TRBJ1-2	TGTGCCAGCAGCTTAACAGTCGTCTATGGCTACACCTTC	CASSLTVVYGYTF
.	.	TRBV5-1	TRBJ1-5	TGCGCCAGCAGCTTGGAGCCAAATCAGCCCCAGCATTTT	CASSLEPNQPQHF
.	TRBD1	TRBV6-1	TRBJ1-1	TGTGCCAGCAGCTTAGACAGGGGTTGGACTGAAGCTTTCTTT	CASSLDRGWTEAFF
few	TRBD1	TRBV6-1	TRBJ1-5	TGTGCCAGCAGCCCAAATCCGGGACAGTCACTTAACAATCAGCCCCAGCATTTT	CASSPNPGQSLNNQPQHF
.	.	TRBV25-1	TRBJ2-3	TGTGTCAGCAGTGAATTGAAGTTGCCCACAGATACGCAGTATTTT	CVSSELKLPTDTQYF
.	TRBD1	TRBV7-3	TRBJ2-5	TGTGCCAGCAGCCCATCTGTATCGAACCGGGACAGGGGAAGAGAGACCCAGTACTTC	CASSPSVSNRDRGRETQYF
.	.	TRBV12-3/TRBV12-4	TRBJ2-6	TGTGCCAGCAGTTTGGCCCAGTCTGGGGCCAACGTCCTGACTTTC	CASSLAQSGANVLTF
few	.	TRBV6-5	TRBJ1-1	TGTGCCAGCAGTTACGCCGGTGGCCGGGGCCCAATGAACACTGAAGCTTTCTTT	CASSYAGGRGPMNTEAFF
once	.	TRBV11-2	TRBJ2-3	TGTGCCAGCAGCTTAGCGAGCGCCAAGCAAACAGATACGCAGTATTTT	CASSLASAKQTDTQYF
.	TRBD2	TRBV24-1	TRBJ2-3	TGTGCCACCAGTACCACCTCAGCGGGGAACACAGATACGCAGTATTTT	CATSTTSAGNTDTQYF
.	.	TRBV7-2	TRBJ1-2	TGTGCCAGCAGCTCGGCCTCGAATTCTAACTATGGCTACACCTTC	CASSSASNSNYGYTF
medium-sized	.	TRBV10-1	TRBJ1-5	TGCGCCAGCGGACTGAGCAATCAGCCCCAGCATTTT	CASGLSNQPQHF
.	.	TRBV30	TRBJ1-6	TGTGCCTGGAGTGTACTGGGGGGTAATTCACCCCTCCACTTT	CAWSVLGGNSPLHF
.	TRBD1	TRBV24-1	TRBJ2-7	TGTGCCACCAGTGATCCCCGGACAGGCAACTACGAGCAGTACTTC	CATSDPRTGNYEQYF
once	TRBD1	TRBV24-1	TRBJ2-3	TGTGCCACCAGTTGGACAGGGGGCGGCACAGATACGCAGTATTTT	CATSWTGGGTDTQYF
.	.	TRBV27	TRBJ1-2	TGTGCCAGCAGTCCGGAGGGACGGCCCTATGGCTACACCTTC	CASSPEGRPYGYTF
.	.	TRBV5-1	TRBJ1-6	TGCGCCAGCAGCTCCCTGGTCGGGGATTCACCCCTCCACTTT	CASSSLVGDSPLHF
.	.	TRBV14	TRBJ1-6	TGTGCCAGCAGCCAAGAGGTCCTAAATTCACCCCTCCACTTT	CASSQEVLNSPLHF
.	.	TRBV24-1	TRBJ1-5	TGTGCCACCAGTGGTTATTCGGGTCAGCCCCAGCATTTT	CATSGYSGQPQHF
.	.	TRBV11-1	TRBJ2-5	TGTGCCAGCAGCCAACCAAAGGGCGGTTTAGAGACCCAGTACTTC	CASSQPKGGLETQYF
.	.	TRBV11-2	TRBJ2-5	TGTGCCAGCAGCCCTTCTACAGGAGAGACCCAGTACTTC	CASSPSTGETQYF
.	.	TRBV30	TRBJ1-2	TGTGCCTGGAGTATCGACAGCCCCTATGGCTACACCTTC	CAWSIDSPYGYTF
few	.	TRBV20-1	TRBJ1-2	TGCAGTGCTAGAGGTTCCCCCACAGGGACTAACTATGGCTACACCTTC	CSARGSPTGTNYGYTF
.	.	TRBV20-1	TRBJ1-2	TGCAGTGCTCCTTTCTCCCTCATCTATGGCTACACCTTC	CSAPFSLIYGYTF
few	TRBD1	TRBV6-1	TRBJ1-1	TGTGCCAGCTTCGATACAGGGGGCGCCGGGACTGAAGCTTTCTTT	CASFDTGGAGTEAFF
.	TRBD2	TRBV6-1	TRBJ2-7	TGTGCCAGTATGACTAGCGGGGGCTACGAGCAGTACTTC	CASMTSGGYEQYF
.	TRBD1	TRBV20-1	TRBJ2-7	TGCAGTGCTAGAAGAGGGACAGTGAGCTCCTACGAGCAGTACTTC	CSARRGTVSSYEQYF
.	TRBD1	TRBV10-3	TRBJ2-2	TGTGCCATCAGTGTCGGGACAGGGGGCACCGGGGAGCTGTTTTTT	CAISVGTGGTGELFF
.	.	TRBV20-1	TRBJ1-1	TGCAGTGCTAGCCAGTCCTCATTGAACACTGAAGCTTTCTTT	CSASQSSLNTEAFF
.	.	TRBV6-2/TRBV6-3	TRBJ1-1	TGTGCCAGCAGTTACCGACTCGGGCAGGGGAGAAACACTGAAGCTTTCTTT	CASSYRLGQGRNTEAFF
few	.	TRBV20-1	TRBJ2-5	TGCAGTGCTTACAGGGAAGAGACCCAGTACTTC	CSAYREETQYF
.	.	TRBV12-3/TRBV12-4	TRBJ1-2	TGTGCCAGCAGTTTTCAAAGGGGTGGATATGGCTACACCTTC	CASSFQRGGYGYTF
.	TRBD2	TRBV6-2/TRBV6-3	TRBJ2-5	TGTGCCAGCAGGAACCCTAGCGGGAGAGGGGGGGAGACCCAGTACTTC	CASRNPSGRGGETQYF
.	TRBD1	TRBV2	TRBJ1-1	TGTGCCAGCAGAAGACAGGGGGGGAACACTGAAGCTTTCTTT	CASRRQGGNTEAFF
.	.	TRBV9	TRBJ2-5	TGTGCCAGCAGCGTAGGGGGGGCCCCGGGGGAGACCCAGTACTTC	CASSVGGAPGETQYF